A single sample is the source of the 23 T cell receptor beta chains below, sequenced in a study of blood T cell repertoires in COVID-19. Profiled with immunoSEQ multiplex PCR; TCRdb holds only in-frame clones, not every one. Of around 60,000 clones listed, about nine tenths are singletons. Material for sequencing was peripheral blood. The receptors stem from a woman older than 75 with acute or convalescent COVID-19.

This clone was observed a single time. DNA of the CDR3: TGTGCCAGCAGGGGACAGATGAACACTGAAGCTTTCTTT. This translates into CASRGQMNTEAFF. The genes are TRBV12-3 or TRBV12-4 and TRBJ1-1; TRBD1 matches at 7 bases. This CDR3 spans 13 amino acids. Trimming at V came to 6 bases and at J to 0 bases, leaving 1 base not matched to a gene.

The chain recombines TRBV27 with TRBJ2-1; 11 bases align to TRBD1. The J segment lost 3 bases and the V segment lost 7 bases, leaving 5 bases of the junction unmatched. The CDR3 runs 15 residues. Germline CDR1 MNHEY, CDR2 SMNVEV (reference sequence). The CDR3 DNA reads TGTGCCAGCAACTCGGGACAGGGGGTCTACAATGAGCAGTTCTTC. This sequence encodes CASNSGQGVYNEQFF.

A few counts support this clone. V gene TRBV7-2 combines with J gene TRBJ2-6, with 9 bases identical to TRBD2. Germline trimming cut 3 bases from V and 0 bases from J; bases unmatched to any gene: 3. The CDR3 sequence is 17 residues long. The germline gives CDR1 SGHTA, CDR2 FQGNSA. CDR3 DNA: TGTGCCAGCAGCTTTCTAGCGGGGTACTCTGGGGCCAACGTCCTGACTTTC. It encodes CASSFLAGYSGANVLTF. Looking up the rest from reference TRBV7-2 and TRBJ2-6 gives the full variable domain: GAGVSQSPSNKVTEKGKDVELRCDPISGHTALYWYRQSLGQGLEFLIYFQGNSAPDKSGLPSDRFSAERTGGSVSTLTIQRTQQEDSAVYLCASSFLAGYSGANVLTFGAGSRLTVL.

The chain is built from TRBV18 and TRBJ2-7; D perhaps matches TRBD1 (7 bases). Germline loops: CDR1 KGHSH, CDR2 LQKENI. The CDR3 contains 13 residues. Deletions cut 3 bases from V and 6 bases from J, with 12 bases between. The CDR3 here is CASSPEQGGEQYF. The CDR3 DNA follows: TGTGCCAGCTCACCGGAGCAGGGGGGCGAGCAGTACTTC.

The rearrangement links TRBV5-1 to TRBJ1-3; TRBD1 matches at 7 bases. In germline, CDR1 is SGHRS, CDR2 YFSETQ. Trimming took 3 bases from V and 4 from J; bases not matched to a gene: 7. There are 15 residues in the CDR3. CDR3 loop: CASSWRGDSGNTIYF. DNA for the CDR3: TGCGCCAGCAGCTGGCGCGGGGACAGCGGAAACACCATATATTTT. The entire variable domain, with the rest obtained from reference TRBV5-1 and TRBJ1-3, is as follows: KAGVTQTPRYLIKTRGQQVTLSCSPISGHRSVSWYQQTPGQGLQFLFEYFSETQRNKGNFPGRFSGRQFSNSRSEMNVSTLELGDSALYLCASSWRGDSGNTIYFGEGSWLTVV.

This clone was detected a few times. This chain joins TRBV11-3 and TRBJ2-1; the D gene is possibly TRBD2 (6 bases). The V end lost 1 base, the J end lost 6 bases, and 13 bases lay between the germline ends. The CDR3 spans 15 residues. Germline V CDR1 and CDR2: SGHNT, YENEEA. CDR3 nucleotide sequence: TGTGCCAGCAGCTTAGCGACCGGGAGTATCAATGAGCAGTTCTTC. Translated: CASSLATGSINEQFF. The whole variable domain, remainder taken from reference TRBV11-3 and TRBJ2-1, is EAGVVQSPRYKIIEKKQPVAFWCNPISGHNTLYWYLQNLGQGPELLIRYENEEAVDDSQLPKDRFSAERLKGVDSTLKIQPAELGDSAVYLCASSLATGSINEQFFGPGTRLTVL.

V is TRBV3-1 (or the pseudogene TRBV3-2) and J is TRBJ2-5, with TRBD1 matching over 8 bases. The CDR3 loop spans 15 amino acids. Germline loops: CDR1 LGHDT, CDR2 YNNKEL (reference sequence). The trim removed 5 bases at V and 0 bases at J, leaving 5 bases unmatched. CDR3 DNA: TGTGCCAGCAGCTCGGGACAGGACAACCAAGAGACCCAGTACTTC. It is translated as CASSSGQDNQETQYF.

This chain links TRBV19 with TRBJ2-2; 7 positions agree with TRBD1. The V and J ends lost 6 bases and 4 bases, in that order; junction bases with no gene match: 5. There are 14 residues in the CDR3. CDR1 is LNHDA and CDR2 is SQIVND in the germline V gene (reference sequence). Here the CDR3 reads CASRPTGSTGELFF. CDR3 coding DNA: TGTGCCAGTAGACCGACAGGGAGCACCGGGGAGCTGTTTTTT. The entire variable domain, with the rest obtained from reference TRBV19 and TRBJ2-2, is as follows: DGGITQSPKYLFRKEGQNVTLSCEQNLNHDAMYWYRQDPGQGLRLIYYSQIVNDFQKGDIAEGYSVSREKKESFPLTVTSAQKNPTAFYLCASRPTGSTGELFFGEGSRLTVL.

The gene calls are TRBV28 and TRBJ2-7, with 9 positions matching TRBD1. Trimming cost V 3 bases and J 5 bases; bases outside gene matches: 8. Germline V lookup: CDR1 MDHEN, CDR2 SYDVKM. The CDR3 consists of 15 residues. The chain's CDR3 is CASSLTGTGYNEQYF. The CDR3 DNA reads TGTGCCAGCAGTTTGACCGGGACAGGGTACAACGAGCAGTACTTC.

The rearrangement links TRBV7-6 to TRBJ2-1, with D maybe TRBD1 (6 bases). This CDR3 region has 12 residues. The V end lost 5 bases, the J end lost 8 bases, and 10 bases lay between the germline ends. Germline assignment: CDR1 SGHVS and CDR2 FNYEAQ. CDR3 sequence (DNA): TGTGCCAGCAGCCTACAGGGCTATGAGCAGTTCTTC. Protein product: CASSLQGYEQFF.

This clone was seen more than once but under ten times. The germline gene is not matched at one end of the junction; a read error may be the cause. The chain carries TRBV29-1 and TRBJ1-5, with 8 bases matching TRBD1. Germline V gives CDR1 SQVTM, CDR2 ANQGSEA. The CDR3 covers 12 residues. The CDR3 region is CSAENPGTGHLF. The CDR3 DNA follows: TGCAGCGCCGAAAACCCGGGGACAGGACACCTTTTT. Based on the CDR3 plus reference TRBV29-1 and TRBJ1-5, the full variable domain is SAVISQKPSRDICQRGTSLTIQCQVDSQVTMMFWYRQQPGQSLTLIATANQGSEATYESGFVIDKFPISRPNLTFSTLTVSNMSPEDSSIYLCSAENPGTGHLFGDGTRLSIL.

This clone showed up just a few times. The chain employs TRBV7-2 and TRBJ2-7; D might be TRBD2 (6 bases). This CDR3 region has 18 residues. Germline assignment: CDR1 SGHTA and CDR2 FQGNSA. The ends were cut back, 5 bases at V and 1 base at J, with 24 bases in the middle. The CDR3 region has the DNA TGTGCCAGCAGCCAAAGCTTCGACCGGGACTGGATATCCTACGAGCAGTACTTC. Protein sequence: CASSQSFDRDWISYEQYF. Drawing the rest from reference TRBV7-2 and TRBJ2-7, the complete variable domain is GAGVSQSPSNKVTEKGKDVELRCDPISGHTALYWYRQSLGQGLEFLIYFQGNSAPDKSGLPSDRFSAERTGGSVSTLTIQRTQQEDSAVYLCASSQSFDRDWISYEQYFGPGTRLTVT.

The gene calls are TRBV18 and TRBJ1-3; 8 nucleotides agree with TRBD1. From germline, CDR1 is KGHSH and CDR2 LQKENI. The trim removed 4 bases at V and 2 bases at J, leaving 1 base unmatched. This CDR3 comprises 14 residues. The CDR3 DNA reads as TGTGCCAGCTCACGGGACAGGCCTGGAAACACCATATATTTT. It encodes CASSRDRPGNTIYF. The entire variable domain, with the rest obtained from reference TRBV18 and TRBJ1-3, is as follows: NAGVMQNPRHLVRRRGQEARLRCSPMKGHSHVYWYRQLPEEGLKFMVYLQKENIIDESGMPKERFSAEFPKEGPSILRIQQVVRGDSAAYFCASSRDRPGNTIYFGEGSWLTVV.

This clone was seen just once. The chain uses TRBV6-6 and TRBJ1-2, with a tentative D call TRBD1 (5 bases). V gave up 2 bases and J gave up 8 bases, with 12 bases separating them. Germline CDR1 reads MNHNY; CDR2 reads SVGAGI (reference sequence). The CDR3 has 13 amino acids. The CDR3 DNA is TGTGCCAGCAGTTACGGGGCACGGGTAGGCTACACCTTC. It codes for CASSYGARVGYTF.

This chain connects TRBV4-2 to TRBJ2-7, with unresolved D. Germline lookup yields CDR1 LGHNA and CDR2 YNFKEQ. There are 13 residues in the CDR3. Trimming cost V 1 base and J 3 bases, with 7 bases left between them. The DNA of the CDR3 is TGTGCCAGCAGCCAAGGACTCGGCTACGAGCAGTACTTC. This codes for CASSQGLGYEQYF.

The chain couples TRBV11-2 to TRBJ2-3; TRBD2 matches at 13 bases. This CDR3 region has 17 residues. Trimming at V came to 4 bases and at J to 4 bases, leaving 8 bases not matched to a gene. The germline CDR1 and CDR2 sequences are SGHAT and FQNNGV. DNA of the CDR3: TGTGCCAGCAGCTCAGGATGGACTAGCGGGAGTGCAGATACGCAGTATTTT. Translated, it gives CASSSGWTSGSADTQYF.

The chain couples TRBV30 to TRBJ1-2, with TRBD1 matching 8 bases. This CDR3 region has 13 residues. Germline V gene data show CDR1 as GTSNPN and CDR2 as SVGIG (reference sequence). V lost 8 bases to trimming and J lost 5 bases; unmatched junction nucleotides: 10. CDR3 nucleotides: TGTGCCGGTGACCCAGGGGGCGGATATGGCTACACCTTC. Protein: CAGDPGGGYGYTF.

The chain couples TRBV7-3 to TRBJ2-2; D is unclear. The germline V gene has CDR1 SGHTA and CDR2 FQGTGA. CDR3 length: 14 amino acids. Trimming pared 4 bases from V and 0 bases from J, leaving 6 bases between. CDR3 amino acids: CASSSLTNTGELFF. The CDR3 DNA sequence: TGTGCCAGCAGCTCACTGACGAACACCGGGGAGCTGTTTTTT.

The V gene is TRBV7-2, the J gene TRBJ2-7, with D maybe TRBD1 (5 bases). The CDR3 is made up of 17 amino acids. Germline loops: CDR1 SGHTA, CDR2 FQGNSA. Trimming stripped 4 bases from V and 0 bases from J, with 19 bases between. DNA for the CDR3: TGTGCCAGCAGCTCGTCGGTCGACAGAGCCTTCTCCTACGAGCAGTACTTC. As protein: CASSSSVDRAFSYEQYF. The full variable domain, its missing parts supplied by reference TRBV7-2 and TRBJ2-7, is GAGVSQSPSNKVTEKGKDVELRCDPISGHTALYWYRQSLGQGLEFLIYFQGNSAPDKSGLPSDRFSAERTGGSVSTLTIQRTQQEDSAVYLCASSSSVDRAFSYEQYFGPGTRLTVT.

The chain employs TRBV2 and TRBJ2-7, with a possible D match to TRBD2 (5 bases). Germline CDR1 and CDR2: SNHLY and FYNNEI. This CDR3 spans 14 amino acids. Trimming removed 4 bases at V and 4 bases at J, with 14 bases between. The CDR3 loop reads CASSASSTGYEQYF. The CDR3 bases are TGTGCCAGCAGTGCGTCCTCGACGGGATACGAGCAGTACTTC.

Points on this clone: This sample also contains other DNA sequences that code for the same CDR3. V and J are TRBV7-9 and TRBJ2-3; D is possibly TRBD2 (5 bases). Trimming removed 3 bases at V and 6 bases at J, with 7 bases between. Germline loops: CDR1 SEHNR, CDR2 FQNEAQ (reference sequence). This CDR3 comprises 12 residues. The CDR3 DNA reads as TGTGCCAGCAGCTTGTCGGGGGATACGCAGTATTTT. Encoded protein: CASSLSGDTQYF.

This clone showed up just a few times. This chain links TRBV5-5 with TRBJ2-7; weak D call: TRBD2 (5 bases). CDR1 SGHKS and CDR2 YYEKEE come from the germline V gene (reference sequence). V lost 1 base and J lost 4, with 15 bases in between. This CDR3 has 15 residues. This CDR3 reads CASSLTRAGTYEQYF. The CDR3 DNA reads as TGTGCCAGCAGCTTGACGAGGGCAGGAACTTACGAGCAGTACTTC. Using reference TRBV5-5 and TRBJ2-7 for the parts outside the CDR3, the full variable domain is DAGVTQSPTHLIKTRGQQVTLRCSPISGHKSVSWYQQVLGQGPQFIFQYYEKEERGRGNFPDRFSARQFPNYSSELNVNALLLGDSALYLCASSLTRAGTYEQYFGPGTRLTVT.

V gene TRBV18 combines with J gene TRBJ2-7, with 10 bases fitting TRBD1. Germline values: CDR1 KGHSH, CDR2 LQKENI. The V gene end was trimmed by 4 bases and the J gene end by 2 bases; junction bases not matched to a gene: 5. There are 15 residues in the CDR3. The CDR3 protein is CASSRGQGRTYEQYF. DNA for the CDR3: TGTGCCAGCTCACGGGGACAGGGGAGGACCTACGAGCAGTACTTC.